These 24 T cell receptor beta chains share one sample of origin, sequenced in a study of spatial heterogeneity in lung cancer. Study outcomes and limitations: Tracking of tumor mutation counts was seen in expanded intratumoral alpha and beta TCR counts.

Their target antigens are unknown. Via MiXCR, TCRdb re-called the 5' RACE reads, giving one row per CDR3 protein. The data show 9,200 or so distinct CDR3 sequences, approximately 8% seen once. As for time point: sample taken at primary tumor resection. Source: lung tumor tissue, taken at surgery. These TCRs come from a male donor with early-stage non-small cell lung cancer.

About this clonotype: This clone may be a read error of a much larger clone one base away. The V and J genes are TRBV12-3 or TRBV12-4 and TRBJ2-3; 8 bases are shared with TRBD2. The CDR3 runs 16 residues. The junction had 16 bases not matched to a gene; V was cut back by 5 bases and J by 9 bases. The CDR3 region has the DNA TGTGCCAGCAGTCCACGGGTAGCGGGGAACCACCAAACGCAGTATTTT. This codes for CASSPRVAGNHQTQYF.

This clonotype was picked up many times. V and J are TRBV13 and TRBJ1-3; 8 bases agree with TRBD1. The germline V gene encodes CDR1 PRHDT and CDR2 FYEKMQ (reference sequence). CDR3 length: 16 amino acids. Germline trimming cut 3 bases from V and 3 bases from J; bases unmatched to any gene: 7. CDR3 in amino acids: CASSFALRGLGNTIYF. DNA of the CDR3: TGTGCCAGCAGCTTTGCTCTCAGGGGGCTTGGAAACACCATATATTTT.

This clonotype occurred many times. The chain recombines TRBV5-1 with TRBJ2-3; D may be TRBD2 (6 bases). Trimming pared 4 bases from V and 2 bases from J, leaving 17 bases between. CDR1 and CDR2 (germline): SGHRS, YFSETQ. This CDR3 contains 16 residues. CDR3: CASSPRRAGFTDTQYF. CDR3 in DNA: TGCGCCAGCAGCCCCCGAAGGGCGGGATTCACAGATACGCAGTATTTT.

This clonotype was detected ten times or more. The chain recombines TRBV27 with TRBJ2-2; D ambiguous. The V gene lost 4 bases and the J gene lost 0 bases, with 18 bases spanning the gap. The germline gives CDR1 MNHEY, CDR2 SMNVEV (reference sequence). The CDR3 loop spans 18 amino acids. In DNA, the CDR3 is TGTGCCAGCAGTTGGCCACCGCCCGCCCACCCGAACACCGGGGAGCTGTTTTTT. It is translated as CASSWPPPAHPNTGELFF.

This clonotype has just a few counts. The V gene is TRBV15, the J gene TRBJ1-4; no clear D. Per germline, CDR1 LNHNV and CDR2 YYDKDF (reference sequence). Trimming took off 5 bases at V and 1 base at J, with 11 bases between the two ends. This CDR3 comprises 15 residues. The CDR3 nucleotides are TGTGCCACCAGCGCCGACGGGAAAACTAATGAAAAACTGTTTTTT. Translated: CATSADGKTNEKLFF.

This clonotype has ten or more counts. The genes are TRBV5-1 and TRBJ2-5; possibly TRBD2 for D (6 bases). The CDR3 is made up of 15 amino acids. Germline loops: CDR1 SGHRS, CDR2 YFSETQ. V was shortened by 4 bases and J by 2 bases, with 15 bases between the two germline ends. CDR3 amino acids: CASSPVLSGQETQYF. The DNA of the CDR3 is TGCGCCAGCAGCCCCGTCCTAAGCGGGCAAGAGACCCAGTACTTC.

Many counts were recorded for this clonotype. CDR3 sequence (DNA): TGCGCCAGCAGCGAAGACAGGGGGACTTATGGCTACACCTTC. Amino acid sequence: CASSEDRGTYGYTF. The rearrangement joins TRBV5-1 to TRBJ1-2; 9 bases line up with TRBD1. V was pared by 4 bases and J by 5 bases, with 6 bases of the junction left unmatched. CDR1 and CDR2 from the germline V gene are SGHRS and YFSETQ. CDR3 length equals 14 residues.

This clonotype occurred many times. The V gene is TRBV6-2 or TRBV6-3, the J gene TRBJ1-2; no firm D call. Trimming left V 4 bases short and J 0 bases short, with 6 bases between. Germline lookup yields CDR1 MNHEY and CDR2 SVGEGT. This CDR3 spans 13 amino acids. The CDR3 loop reads CASSWGSNYGYTF. The CDR3, as DNA: TGTGCCAGCAGTTGGGGATCTAACTATGGCTACACCTTC.

This clonotype was detected only a few times. The CDR3 region has the DNA TGTGCCAGCAGCGTAGGGGCTAGCCCCAACACCGGGGAGCTGTTTTTT. Amino acid sequence: CASSVGASPNTGELFF. The V and J genes are TRBV9 and TRBJ2-2; maybe TRBD2 (5 bases). Germline loops: CDR1 SGDLS, CDR2 YYNGEE. V lost 0 bases to trimming and J lost 2 bases, with 11 bases between them. The CDR3 is made up of 16 amino acids.

The J gene is TRBJ2-1, the V gene TRBV7-9; D might be TRBD2 (5 bases). The length of the CDR3 is 15 residues. Germline CDR1 reads SEHNR; CDR2 reads FQNEAQ (reference sequence). Trimming removed 5 bases from V and 2 bases from J, with 13 bases in between. The CDR3 sequence: CASSAGGFAYNEQFF. CDR3 nucleotides: TGTGCCAGCAGCGCGGGTGGGTTTGCCTACAATGAGCAGTTCTTC.

In this sample, this clonotype is medium-sized. The genes are TRBV13 and TRBJ2-7; 9 bases agree with TRBD1. This CDR3 spans 13 amino acids. CDR1 is PRHDT and CDR2 is FYEKMQ in the germline V gene (reference sequence). V was clipped by 5 bases and J by 6 bases; unmatched bases: 5. The CDR3 DNA sequence: TGTGCCAGCAGCCCCGGGACAGGGTTCGAGCAGTACTTC. Protein sequence: CASSPGTGFEQYF.

This clonotype came up many times. The chain joins TRBV2 to TRBJ2-7; D is undetermined. The V end was cut by 4 bases, the J end by 1 base, with 8 bases between. The CDR3 contains 13 residues. The V gene's germline CDR1 is SNHLY and CDR2 FYNNEI. CDR3 sequence reads: CASSVPLSYEQYF. CDR3 nucleotides: TGTGCCAGCAGTGTCCCCTTATCCTACGAGCAGTACTTC.

The chain couples TRBV11-2 to TRBJ2-5, with TRBD2 matching over 8 bases. There are 15 residues in the CDR3. V lost 6 bases, J lost 5 bases, and 11 bases stayed unmatched. CDR1 is SGHAT, CDR2 FQNNGV, per germline. CDR3 sequence reads: CASRRQTSVWETQYF. In DNA, the CDR3 is TGTGCCAGCAGACGACAGACTAGCGTTTGGGAGACCCAGTACTTC.

This clonotype was counted at least ten times. The V and J genes are TRBV5-1 and TRBJ2-5; D uncertain. The V and J ends lost 9 bases and 2 bases respectively, with 14 bases between them. Looked up from germline, CDR1 is SGHRS and CDR2 is YFSETQ. This CDR3 has 13 amino acids. CDR3 loop: CATSQWRQETQYF. CDR3 nucleotides: TGCGCCACATCTCAGTGGAGACAAGAGACCCAGTACTTC.

Many counts were recorded for this clonotype. The genes are TRBV24-1 and TRBJ2-1; 10 bases align to TRBD1. This CDR3 is built from 15 residues. After removal of 3 bases from V and 7 bases from J, the junction contained 5 bases not matched to a gene. Per germline, CDR1 KGHDR and CDR2 SFDVKD. CDR3 DNA: TGTGCCACCAGTGATCGTTGGACAGGGGGTAATGAGCAGTTCTTC. It codes for CATSDRWTGGNEQFF.

This clonotype was observed a few times. The chain joins TRBV11-2 to TRBJ2-7; 9 bases fit TRBD1. V shed 3 bases, J shed 4 bases, and the junction held 1 base outside the gene matches. Germline CDR1 is SGHAT and CDR2 is FQNNGV. This CDR3 comprises 13 residues. The CDR3 nucleotides are TGTGCCAGCAGCTTGACAGGGGGGTACGAGCAGTACTTC. This sequence encodes CASSLTGGYEQYF.

The sample holds many counts of this clonotype. This chain joins TRBV6-6 and TRBJ1-5; D is possibly TRBD1 (5 bases). V was cut by 6 bases and J by 3 bases, with 12 bases left in between. Germline V lookup: CDR1 MNHNY, CDR2 SVGAGI (reference sequence). The CDR3 spans 14 residues. This CDR3 reads CASSFRQNNQPQHF. The CDR3, as DNA: TGTGCCAGCAGCTTCAGACAGAACAATCAGCCCCAGCATTTT.

This clonotype was observed at least ten times. J is TRBJ1-5 and V is TRBV7-8; D call uncertain. Germline V gene data show CDR1 as SGHVS and CDR2 as FQNEAQ. Trimming pared 1 base from V and 0 bases from J, leaving 10 bases between. The CDR3 is 16 residues long. This chain's CDR3 is CASSLGVSLSNQPQHF. The DNA of the CDR3 is TGTGCCAGCAGCTTAGGGGTTTCCCTTAGCAATCAGCCCCAGCATTTT. Supplemented by reference TRBV7-8 and TRBJ1-5, the full variable domain reads GAGVSQSPRYKVAKRGQDVALRCDPISGHVSLFWYQQALGQGPEFLTYFQNEAQLDKSGLPSDRFFAERPEGSVSTLKIQRTQQEDSAVYLCASSLGVSLSNQPQHFGDGTRLSIL.

This clonotype appeared a few times. The chain couples TRBV5-1 to TRBJ2-7; 8 bases match TRBD1. This CDR3 contains 14 residues. Germline assignment: CDR1 SGHRS and CDR2 YFSETQ. V trimming: 3 bases; J trimming: 6 bases; junction bases outside the gene matches: 8. The CDR3 nucleotides are TGCGCCAGCAGCTCTAGGACAGGGCATAGCGAGCAGTACTTC. Protein: CASSSRTGHSEQYF.

This clonotype showed up many times. This chain uses TRBV25-1 with TRBJ1-2; D call uncertain. Germline V gene sequence: CDR1 MGHDK, CDR2 SYGVNS. The ends were cut back, 0 bases at V and 4 bases at J, with 12 bases in the middle. The CDR3 is made up of 15 amino acids. CDR3 loop: CASSEYREGGYGYTF. CDR3 bases: TGTGCCAGCAGTGAATATAGGGAGGGAGGCTATGGCTACACCTTC.

This clonotype ranks as medium-sized. J is TRBJ1-1 and V is TRBV6-2 or TRBV6-3, with a tentative D call TRBD1 (5 bases). Trimming removed 2 bases from V and 2 bases from J, with 6 bases in between. This CDR3 has 13 residues. Germline lookup yields CDR1 MNHEY and CDR2 SVGEGT. This chain's CDR3 is CASSYRDNTEAFF. DNA for the CDR3: TGTGCCAGCAGTTACAGGGACAACACTGAAGCTTTCTTT.

This clonotype rates as medium-sized. The chain couples TRBV6-5 to TRBJ1-2, with 7 bases matching TRBD1. V dropped 4 bases and J dropped 8; count of bases not matched to a gene: 7. The CDR3 spans 13 residues. CDR1 MNHEY and CDR2 SVGAGI come from the germline V gene. For the CDR3, the DNA is TGTGCCAGCAGTTCCGGGACAGCAAGAGGCTACACCTTC. It translates to CASSSGTARGYTF.

This clonotype was observed at least ten times. The chain links TRBV7-9 to TRBJ2-3; 7 nucleotides match TRBD1. V shed 4 bases and J 3 bases; nucleotides not matched to a gene: 4. The CDR3 contains 14 residues. Germline assignment: CDR1 SEHNR and CDR2 FQNEAQ (reference sequence). The CDR3 loop reads CASSSNRGTDTQYF. The CDR3 region has the DNA TGTGCCAGCAGCTCAAACAGGGGAACAGATACGCAGTATTTT.

The DNA for the CDR3 is TGCAGTGCACAACGCGGGGGCGATCAGCCCCAGCATTTT. Encoded protein: CSAQRGGDQPQHF. V gene TRBV20-1 combines with J gene TRBJ1-5; a possible D gene is TRBD1 (6 bases). V was trimmed by 6 bases and J by 5 bases, leaving 14 bases between them. This CDR3 region has 13 residues. Germline V gene sequence: CDR1 DFQATT, CDR2 SNEGSKA (reference sequence).